This T cell receptor beta chain was profiled in a study of CD8 T cells in Susac syndrome (dated by TCRdb to the late 2010s). About the investigation overall: Whether CD8+ T cell activation and differentiation in Susac syndrome was antigen driven was tested using repertoire sequencing. The study compared CD8+ T cell repertoire clonality among roughly eleven healthy donors, roughly 14 Susac syndrome patients and roughly 15 multiple sclerosis patients. Results and caveats for the whole study, not just this receptor: The TCR sequencing and HLA analysis was acknowledged to have included a relatively small number of individuals.

Its CDR3 holds 19 amino acids, cysteine through phenylalanine. Of all the DNA, just the CDR3 is kept, 57 bases in frame from base 1. In the germline V gene (reference sequence), CDR1 corresponds to LNHDA and CDR2 to SQIVND. V is cut back by 5 bases and J by 5 bases, with 22 bases in the junction unmatched. RNA was extracted with the RNeasy kit and roughly 0.45 to 1 ug was reverse transcribed using random hexamers. The immunoSEQ multiplex PCR assay, which covers 54 Vbeta and 13 Jbeta segments, was used to amplify TCR beta CDR3 regions. PCR amplification bias was corrected using a synthetic template baseline for primer optimization and computational correction. Per the authors' processing: Only productive sequences were kept, with reads annotated to V, D and J genes according to IMGT and analyzed in immunoSEQ Analyzer. Clonality was calculated as one minus the Shannon entropy normalized by log2 of the number of productive unique sequences. Public and private clones were assessed among the 100 most prevalent clones of each patient and control. Clones were defined as Susac-specific when absent from the healthy and MS cohorts, from about a thousand published viral clones and from other ImmuneACCESS disease sequences. TCRdb cleaned the public reads at Q25 with fastp, built clones with MiXCR and kept in-frame beta chains. Each entry merges the rows of one CDR3 protein and shows their most common DNA and genes. These V and J calls derive from TCRdb rather than the authors' analysis. Present in this sample are approximately 120,000 distinct CDR3 sequences, more than 85% of which were seen just once. Together, the top ten hold around 0.3% of the sample.

Peripheral blood CD8+ and CD4+ T cells from healthy donors, Susac syndrome patients and multiple sclerosis patients were profiled using high-throughput TCR beta sequencing. The multiple sclerosis controls were treatment-naive patients whose relapsing-remitting disease, either stable or active, fulfilled the revised McDonald criteria. Bulk CD8+ and CD4+ T cells were purified magnetically by negative isolation, whereas CD8+ TEMRA cells were enriched by FACS. Blood was drawn into EDTA tubes, processed within 24 hours, and PBMCs were isolated by density gradient centrifugation. PBMCs intended for TCR sequencing were frozen in liquid nitrogen and were later thawed in a 37 degrees C water bath. Purity of sorted or isolated CD4+, CD8+ and CD8+ TEMRA cells was at least 90%. About this clonotype itself: What antigen it recognizes has not been identified. Base-call qualities are not available, and no considerably larger clone is one nucleotide away.

The rearranged chain carries TRBV19 and TRBJ2-5, with 8 central nucleotides matching TRBD2. The sequence came from a human donor with multiple sclerosis. Material for sequencing was CD8+ T cells from PBMCs. The DNA sequence is TGTGCCAGTAGTCCCGGGTTGTCGACTAGCGAACCCTGGTTGGAGACCCAGTACTTC. The resulting protein is CASSPGLSTSEPWLETQYF.